Listed here are 20 T cell receptor beta chains from one sample, sequenced in a study of blood T cell repertoires in COVID-19. Repertoires were generated with immunoSEQ multiplex PCR, while TCRdb's copy carries only in-frame clones and drops some. Of around 260,000 clones listed, approximately 89% were seen once; the top ten hold 2% to 2.5%. Sequenced sample: peripheral blood. Every receptor here comes from a woman aged 50 to 60 with acute or convalescent COVID-19.

The CDR3 spells CASRGALDYTSYNEQFF. The CDR3 nucleotides are TGTGCCAGCAGGGGGGCCCTCGACTACACCTCCTACAATGAGCAGTTCTTC. This sequence joins TRBV11-2 and TRBJ2-1, with D maybe TRBD1 (6 bases). With 6 bases removed from V and 0 bases from J, the gap between germline ends came to 18 bases. The germline gives CDR1 SGHAT, CDR2 FQNNGV. The CDR3 contains 17 residues.

The chain joins TRBV10-3 to TRBJ2-7; 7 bases are shared with TRBD1. Germline-derived CDR1 and CDR2 are ENHRY and SYGVKD. CDR3 length equals 14 residues. V shed 6 bases and J 0 bases; nucleotides not matched to a gene: 5. Here the CDR3 DNA reads TGTGCCATCAGCGACAGGGCTAGCTCCTACGAGCAGTACTTC. Protein sequence: CAISDRASSYEQYF.

The chain carries TRBV7-9 and TRBJ1-2; tentative D call: TRBD1 (6 bases). Germline loops: CDR1 SEHNR, CDR2 FQNEAQ (reference sequence). V dropped 5 bases and J dropped 4 bases, with 11 bases sitting between them. This CDR3 is 13 amino acids long. The CDR3 protein is CASSAEQGYGYTF. CDR3 nucleotides: TGTGCCAGCAGCGCCGAACAGGGCTATGGCTACACCTTC.

The chain recombines TRBV7-9 with TRBJ2-1; the D is unclear. The CDR3 sequence is 12 residues long. The V gene lost 5 bases and the J gene lost 16 bases, with 18 bases spanning the gap. CDR1 and CDR2 (germline): SEHNR, FQNEAQ (reference sequence). CDR3: CASSRSGKEYFF. CDR3 DNA sequence: TGTGCCAGCAGCCGATCAGGAAAAGAATATTTCTTC. Supplemented by reference TRBV7-9 and TRBJ2-1, the full variable domain reads DTGVSQNPRHKITKRGQNVTFRCDPISEHNRLYWYRQTLGQGPEFLTYFQNEAQLEKSRLLSDRFSAERPKGSFSTLEIQRTEQGDSAMYLCASSRSGKEYFFGPGTRLTVL.

V and J are TRBV2 and TRBJ2-7; 10 bases fit TRBD2. Per the germline V gene, CDR1 is SNHLY and CDR2 is FYNNEI. V shed 2 bases, J shed 4 bases, and the junction held 17 bases outside the gene matches. The CDR3 sequence is 19 residues long. The CDR3 protein is CASSERASGRVRGLYEQYF. The CDR3 bases are TGTGCCAGCAGTGAAAGGGCTAGCGGGAGAGTCAGAGGCCTATACGAGCAGTACTTC.

In its sample, this clone was seen a few times. The rearrangement joins TRBV28 to TRBJ2-1; 8 bases are a match to TRBD2. The CDR3 spans 18 residues. The J segment lost 0 bases and the V segment lost 7 bases, leaving 14 bases of the junction unmatched. Germline-derived CDR1 and CDR2 are MDHEN and SYDVKM. CDR3 bases: TGTGCCAGCACTTTTTGGGCTAGCGGGCGGAGCTCCTACAATGAGCAGTTCTTC. Translated, it gives CASTFWASGRSSYNEQFF.

This clone was seen a handful of times. This chain joins TRBV28 and TRBJ2-7; 7 positions match TRBD2. With V trimmed by 3 bases and J by 3 bases, 5 bases remained unmatched. CDR1 MDHEN and CDR2 SYDVKM come from the germline V gene. This CDR3 contains 14 residues. The CDR3 DNA is TGTGCCAGCAGTTTGAACGGGAGGTACTACGAGCAGTACTTC. Protein: CASSLNGRYYEQYF.

This clone is a singleton in its sample. CDR3 protein: CAWSRGVGEKLFF. In nucleotides, the CDR3 is TGTGCCTGGTCTCGGGGAGTCGGTGAAAAACTGTTTTTT. The genes are TRBV30 and TRBJ1-4, with D unclear. CDR1 and CDR2 from the germline V gene are GTSNPN and SVGIG (reference sequence). Trimming shortened V by 5 bases and J by 7 bases, and 14 bases separated the two germline ends. The length of the CDR3 is 13 residues.

The chain employs TRBV7-3 and TRBJ1-5; tentative D call: TRBD1 (6 bases). The CDR3 sequence is 13 residues long. Trimming took off 8 bases at V and 6 bases at J, with 14 bases between the two ends. The V gene's germline CDR1 is SGHTA and CDR2 FQGTGA. CDR3 sequence: CASGSGASQPQHF. As DNA, the CDR3 is TGTGCCAGCGGCTCAGGGGCGAGTCAGCCCCAGCATTTT.

The CDR3 protein is CASSLAANTGELFF. The CDR3 nucleotides read TGTGCCAGCAGCCTAGCGGCGAACACCGGGGAGCTGTTTTTT. This sequence joins TRBV2 and TRBJ2-2; TRBD2 aligns across 7 bases. With V trimmed by 6 bases and J by 0 bases, 1 base remained unmatched. CDR1 SNHLY and CDR2 FYNNEI come from the germline V gene. The CDR3 is 14 residues long.

V gene TRBV2 combines with J gene TRBJ2-5; TRBD1 matches 8 bases. The CDR3 sequence is 15 residues long. Germline loops: CDR1 SNHLY, CDR2 FYNNEI. Unmatched junction bases numbered 13, after V lost 7 bases and J lost 6 bases. The CDR3 sequence: CASNAGTGRGKTQYF. CDR3 DNA: TGTGCCAGCAACGCCGGGACAGGCCGCGGGAAGACCCAGTACTTC.

The chain uses TRBV7-2 and TRBJ2-1, with 9 positions matching TRBD2. Germline V lookup: CDR1 SGHTA, CDR2 FQGNSA. Trimming took 1 base from V and 5 from J; bases not matched to a gene: 3. The CDR3 extends over 15 amino acids. DNA for the CDR3: TGTGCCAGCAGCTTAGAAATAGCGGGAGACAATGAGCAGTTCTTC. Protein: CASSLEIAGDNEQFF.

V is TRBV27 and J is TRBJ2-7; 9 nucleotides match TRBD1. Trimming at V came to 5 bases and at J to 7 bases, leaving 15 bases not matched to a gene. Germline V lookup: CDR1 MNHEY, CDR2 SMNVEV (reference sequence). The CDR3 contains 16 residues. CDR3 DNA: TGTGCCAGCAGTGCGCTTTCCGGGGACAGGGAGTGGGAGCAGTACTTC. This translates into CASSALSGDREWEQYF.

The chain links TRBV7-2 to TRBJ1-6; TRBD1 aligns across 10 bases. With V trimmed by 4 bases and J by 6 bases, 12 bases remained unmatched. Germline assignment: CDR1 SGHTA and CDR2 FQGNSA. CDR3 size: 18 residues. The CDR3 here is CASSSRLGQGRINSPLHF. For the CDR3, the DNA is TGTGCCAGCAGCTCCCGATTGGGACAGGGGAGGATTAATTCACCCCTCCACTTT.

CDR3 sequence reads: CASSYGLAGRETQYF. In DNA, the CDR3 is TGTGCCAGCAGCTACGGACTAGCGGGGCGTGAGACCCAGTACTTC. The chain joins TRBV28 to TRBJ2-5; 12 nucleotides match TRBD2. Trimming took 6 bases from V and 5 from J; bases not matched to a gene: 7. This CDR3 spans 15 amino acids. CDR1 is MDHEN, CDR2 SYDVKM, per germline.

This clone appeared once. The chain couples TRBV27 to TRBJ2-1; 13 bases are a match to TRBD2. The CDR3 loop spans 18 amino acids. Per the germline V gene, CDR1 is MNHEY and CDR2 is SMNVEV (reference sequence). Losses at the gene ends were 2 bases for V and 7 bases for J; bases not matched to a gene: 11. The CDR3 DNA sequence: TGTGCCAGCAGTTTAGGACTAGCGGGAGCCCCCCCAGGGAATGAGCAGTTCTTC. Protein sequence: CASSLGLAGAPPGNEQFF.

The chain carries TRBV28 and TRBJ2-7; D not resolved. CDR1 and CDR2 from the germline V gene are MDHEN and SYDVKM. The CDR3 is made up of 12 amino acids. V dropped 5 bases and J dropped 4 bases, with 9 bases sitting between them. The CDR3 DNA reads as TGTGCCAGCAGTCTGGTACATTACGAGCAGTACTTC. As protein: CASSLVHYEQYF. The variable domain in full, with the rest retrieved from reference TRBV28 and TRBJ2-7, is DVKVTQSSRYLVKRTGEKVFLECVQDMDHENMFWYRQDPGLGLRLIYFSYDVKMKEKGDIPEGYSVSREKKERFSLILESASTNQTSMYLCASSLVHYEQYFGPGTRLTVT.

The chain couples TRBV27 to TRBJ1-6, with TRBD1 matching 9 bases. The CDR3 is 14 amino acids. CDR1 is MNHEY and CDR2 is SMNVEV in the germline V gene (reference sequence). V dropped 7 bases and J dropped 11; count of bases not matched to a gene: 9. CDR3 amino acids: CASNLQGASAPLHF. DNA for the CDR3: TGTGCCAGCAACCTACAGGGGGCGAGTGCACCCCTCCACTTT.

This sequence joins TRBV5-1 and TRBJ1-2, with 8 bases matching TRBD1. Trimming removed 1 base from V and 6 bases from J; junction bases left unmatched: 8. Germline CDR1 and CDR2: SGHRS and YFSETQ. CDR3 length: 15 residues. The CDR3 loop reads CASSLLTGDVDGYTF. The CDR3 DNA reads TGCGCCAGCAGCTTGCTGACAGGGGATGTGGATGGCTACACCTTC.

The CDR3 spells CASSLVGRGRLNSPLHF. The CDR3, as DNA: TGTGCCAGCAGCTTAGTGGGCAGGGGGCGTTTGAATTCACCCCTCCACTTT. The V gene is TRBV11-2, the J gene TRBJ1-6, with TRBD1 matching 8 bases. CDR1 and CDR2 (germline): SGHAT, FQNNGV. The J segment lost 7 bases and the V segment lost 1 base, leaving 9 bases of the junction unmatched. The CDR3 consists of 17 residues.